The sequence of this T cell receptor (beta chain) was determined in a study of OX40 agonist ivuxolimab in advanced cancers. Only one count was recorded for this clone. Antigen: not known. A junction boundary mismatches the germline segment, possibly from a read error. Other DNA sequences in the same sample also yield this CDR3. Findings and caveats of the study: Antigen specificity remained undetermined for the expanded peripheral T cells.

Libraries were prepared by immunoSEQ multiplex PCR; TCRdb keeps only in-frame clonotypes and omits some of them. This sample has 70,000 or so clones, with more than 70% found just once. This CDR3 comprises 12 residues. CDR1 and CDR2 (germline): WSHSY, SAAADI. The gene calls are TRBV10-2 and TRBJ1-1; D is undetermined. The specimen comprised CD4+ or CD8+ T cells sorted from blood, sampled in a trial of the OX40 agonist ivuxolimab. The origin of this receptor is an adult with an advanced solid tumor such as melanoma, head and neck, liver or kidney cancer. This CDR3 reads CASSEAGKEAFF. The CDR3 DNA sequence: TGCGCCAGTAGTGAAGCCGGTAAAGAAGCTTTCTTT.